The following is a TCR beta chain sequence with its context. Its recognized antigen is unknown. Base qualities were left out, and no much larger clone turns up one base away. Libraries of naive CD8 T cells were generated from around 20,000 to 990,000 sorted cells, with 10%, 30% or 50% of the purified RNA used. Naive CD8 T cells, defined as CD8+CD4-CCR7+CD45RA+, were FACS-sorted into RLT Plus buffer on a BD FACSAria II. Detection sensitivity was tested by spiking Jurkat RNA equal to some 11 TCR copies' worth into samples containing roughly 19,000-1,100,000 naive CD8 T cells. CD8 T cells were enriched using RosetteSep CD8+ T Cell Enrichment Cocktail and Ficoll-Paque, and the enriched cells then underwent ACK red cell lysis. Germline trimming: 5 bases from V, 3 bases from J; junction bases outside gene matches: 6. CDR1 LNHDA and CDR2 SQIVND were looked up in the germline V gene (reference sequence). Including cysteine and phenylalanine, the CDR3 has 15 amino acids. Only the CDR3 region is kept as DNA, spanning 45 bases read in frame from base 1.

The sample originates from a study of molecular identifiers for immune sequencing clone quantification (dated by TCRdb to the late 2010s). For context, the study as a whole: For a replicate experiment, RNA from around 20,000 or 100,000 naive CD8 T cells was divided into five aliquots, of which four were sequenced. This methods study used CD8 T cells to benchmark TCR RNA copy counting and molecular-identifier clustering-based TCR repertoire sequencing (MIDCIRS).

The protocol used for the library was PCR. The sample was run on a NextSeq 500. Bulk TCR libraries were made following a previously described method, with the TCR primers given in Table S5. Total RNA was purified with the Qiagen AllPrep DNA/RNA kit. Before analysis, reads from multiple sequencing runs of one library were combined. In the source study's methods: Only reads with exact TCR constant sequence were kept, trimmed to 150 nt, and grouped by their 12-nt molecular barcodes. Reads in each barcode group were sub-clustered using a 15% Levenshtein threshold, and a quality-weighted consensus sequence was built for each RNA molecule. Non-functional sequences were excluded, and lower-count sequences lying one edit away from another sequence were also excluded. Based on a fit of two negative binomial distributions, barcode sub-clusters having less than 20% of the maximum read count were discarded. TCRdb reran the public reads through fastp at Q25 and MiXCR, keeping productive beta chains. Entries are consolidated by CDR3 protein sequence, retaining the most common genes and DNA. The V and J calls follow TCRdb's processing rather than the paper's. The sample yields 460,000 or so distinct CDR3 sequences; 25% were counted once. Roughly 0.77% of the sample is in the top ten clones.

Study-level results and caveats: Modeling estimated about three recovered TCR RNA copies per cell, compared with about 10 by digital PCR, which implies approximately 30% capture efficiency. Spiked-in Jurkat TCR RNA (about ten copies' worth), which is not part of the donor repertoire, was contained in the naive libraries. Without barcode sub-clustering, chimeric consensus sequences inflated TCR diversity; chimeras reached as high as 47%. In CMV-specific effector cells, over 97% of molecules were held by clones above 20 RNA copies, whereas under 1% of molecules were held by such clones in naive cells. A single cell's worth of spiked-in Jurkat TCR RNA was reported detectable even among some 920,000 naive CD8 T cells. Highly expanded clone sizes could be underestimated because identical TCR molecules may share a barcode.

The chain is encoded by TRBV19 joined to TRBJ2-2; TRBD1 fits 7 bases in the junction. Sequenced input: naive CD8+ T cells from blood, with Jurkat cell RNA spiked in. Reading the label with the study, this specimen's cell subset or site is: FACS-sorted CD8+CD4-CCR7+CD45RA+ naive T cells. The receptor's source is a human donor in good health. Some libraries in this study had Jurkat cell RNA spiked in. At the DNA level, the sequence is TGTGCCAGTAGTGCCCGGGACAGTCACACCGGGGAGCTGTTTTTT. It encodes CASSARDSHTGELFF.